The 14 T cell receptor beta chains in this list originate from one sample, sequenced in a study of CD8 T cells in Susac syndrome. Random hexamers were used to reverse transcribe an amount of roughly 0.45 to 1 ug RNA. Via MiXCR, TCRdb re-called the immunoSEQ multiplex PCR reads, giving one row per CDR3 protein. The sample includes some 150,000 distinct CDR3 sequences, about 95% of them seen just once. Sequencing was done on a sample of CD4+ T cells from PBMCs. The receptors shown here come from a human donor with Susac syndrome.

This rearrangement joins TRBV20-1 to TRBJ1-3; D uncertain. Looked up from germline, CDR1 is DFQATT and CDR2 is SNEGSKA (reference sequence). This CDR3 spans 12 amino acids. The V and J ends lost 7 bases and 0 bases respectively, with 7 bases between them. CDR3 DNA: TGCAGTGTTCGCCTCTCTGGAAACACCATATATTTT. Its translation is CSVRLSGNTIYF.

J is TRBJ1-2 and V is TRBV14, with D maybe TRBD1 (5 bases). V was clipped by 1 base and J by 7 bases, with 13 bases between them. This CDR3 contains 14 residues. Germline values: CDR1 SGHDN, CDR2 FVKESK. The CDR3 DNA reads TGTGCCAGCAGCCAAGTGTTGGGGGTTGGTGGCTACACCTTC. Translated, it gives CASSQVLGVGGYTF.

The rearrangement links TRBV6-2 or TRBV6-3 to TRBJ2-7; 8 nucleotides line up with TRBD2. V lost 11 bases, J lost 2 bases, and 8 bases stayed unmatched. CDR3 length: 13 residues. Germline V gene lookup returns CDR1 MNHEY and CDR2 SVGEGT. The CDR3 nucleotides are TGTGCCGTGACCGGGACTAGTCCCTACGAGCAGTACTTC. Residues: CAVTGTSPYEQYF.

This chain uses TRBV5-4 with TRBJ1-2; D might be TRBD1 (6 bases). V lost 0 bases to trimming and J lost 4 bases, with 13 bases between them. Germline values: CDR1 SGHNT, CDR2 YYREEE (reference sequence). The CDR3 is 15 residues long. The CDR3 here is CASSLVQGLVYGYTF. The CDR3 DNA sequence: TGTGCCAGCAGCTTGGTACAGGGCCTAGTCTATGGCTACACCTTC.

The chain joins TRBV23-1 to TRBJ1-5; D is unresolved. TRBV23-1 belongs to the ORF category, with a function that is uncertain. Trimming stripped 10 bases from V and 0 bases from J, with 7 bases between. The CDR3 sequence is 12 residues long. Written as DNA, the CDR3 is TGCGCCAATAAAGATAGCAATCAGCCCCAGCATTTT. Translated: CANKDSNQPQHF.

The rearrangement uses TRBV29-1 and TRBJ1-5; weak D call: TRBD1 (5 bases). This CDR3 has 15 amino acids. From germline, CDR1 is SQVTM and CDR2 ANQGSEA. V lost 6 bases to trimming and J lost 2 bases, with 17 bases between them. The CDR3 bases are TGCAGCGTGTGGGATGGGCAGGGCCGCAATCAGCCCCAGCATTTT. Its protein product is CSVWDGQGRNQPQHF.

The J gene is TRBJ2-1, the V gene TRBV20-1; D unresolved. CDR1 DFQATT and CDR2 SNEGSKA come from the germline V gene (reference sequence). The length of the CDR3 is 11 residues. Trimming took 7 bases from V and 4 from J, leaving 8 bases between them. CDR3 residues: CSVARYNEQFF. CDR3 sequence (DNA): TGCAGTGTTGCGCGATACAATGAGCAGTTCTTC.

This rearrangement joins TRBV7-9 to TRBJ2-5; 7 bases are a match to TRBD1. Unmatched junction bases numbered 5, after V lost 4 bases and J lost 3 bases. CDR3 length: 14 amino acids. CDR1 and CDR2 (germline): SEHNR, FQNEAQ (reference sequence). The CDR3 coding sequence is TGTGCCAGCAGCTCCCGGGACAGTAAAGAGACCCAGTACTTC. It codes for CASSSRDSKETQYF.

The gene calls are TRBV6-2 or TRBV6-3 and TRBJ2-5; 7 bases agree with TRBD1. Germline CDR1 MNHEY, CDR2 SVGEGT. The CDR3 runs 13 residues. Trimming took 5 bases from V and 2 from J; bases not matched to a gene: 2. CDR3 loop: CASSQGDQETQYF. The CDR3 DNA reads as TGTGCCAGCAGTCAGGGGGATCAAGAGACCCAGTACTTC.

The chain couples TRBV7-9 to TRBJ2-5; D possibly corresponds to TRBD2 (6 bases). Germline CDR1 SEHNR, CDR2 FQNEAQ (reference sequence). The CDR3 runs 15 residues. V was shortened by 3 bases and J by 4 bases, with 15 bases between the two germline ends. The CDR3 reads CASSFLGTLGETQYF. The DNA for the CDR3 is TGTGCCAGCAGCTTTCTGGGGACTCTCGGAGAGACCCAGTACTTC.

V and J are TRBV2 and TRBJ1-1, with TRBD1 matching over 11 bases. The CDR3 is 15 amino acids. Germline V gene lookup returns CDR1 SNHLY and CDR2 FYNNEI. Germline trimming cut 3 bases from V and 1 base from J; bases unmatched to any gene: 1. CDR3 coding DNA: TGTGCCAGCAGTGACGGGACAGGGGGGAACACTGAAGCTTTCTTT. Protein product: CASSDGTGGNTEAFF.

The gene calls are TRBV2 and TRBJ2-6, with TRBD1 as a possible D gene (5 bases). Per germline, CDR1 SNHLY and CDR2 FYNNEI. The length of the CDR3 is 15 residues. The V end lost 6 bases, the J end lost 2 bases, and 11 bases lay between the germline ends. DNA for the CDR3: TGTGCCAGCAGGGCAGGGTGGACTGGGGCCAACGTCCTGACTTTC. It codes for CASRAGWTGANVLTF.

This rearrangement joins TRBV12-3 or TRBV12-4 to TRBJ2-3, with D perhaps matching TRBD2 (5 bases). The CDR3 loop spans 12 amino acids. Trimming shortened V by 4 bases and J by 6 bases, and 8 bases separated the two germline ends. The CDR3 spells CASSWTVDTQYF. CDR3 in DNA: TGTGCCAGCAGTTGGACTGTCGATACGCAGTATTTT.

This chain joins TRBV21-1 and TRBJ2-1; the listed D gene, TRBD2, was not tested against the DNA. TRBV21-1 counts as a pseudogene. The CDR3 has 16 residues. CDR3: CANPLSRGSTYNEQFF. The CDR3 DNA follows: TGTGCCAACCCGCTCAGTAGAGGGAGCACCTACAATGAGCAGTTCTTC.